This is a list of T cell receptor beta chains from one sample in a study of blood T cells in healthy people across ages. From the 5' RACE reads, TCRdb called clonotypes with MiXCR, one entry per CDR3 protein. In the table there are about 730,000 distinct CDR3 sequences, 40% to 45% of which are singletons. The sample taken for sequencing was blood. Source of these receptors: a woman aged 60-70 years in good health. The CDR3 runs from the conserved cysteine through the conserved F or W. Each record gives: D gene, clone size, V gene, J gene, CDR3 DNA, CDR3 protein. A D gene is named only where the DNA matches it firmly. The size entry is marked missing in some rows and otherwise reads once, few, many or a size class.

>TRBD1|.|TRBV4-2|TRBJ1-2
TGTGCCAGCAGCCACCCGGACAGGAATTTTAACTATGGCTACACCTTC
CASSHPDRNFNYGYTF
>.|few|TRBV3-1|TRBJ1-1
TGTGCCAGCAGCCAAGGTAACAGGCCATGGACTGAAGCTTTCTTT
CASSQGNRPWTEAFF
>TRBD2|few|TRBV3-1|TRBJ2-7
TGTGCCAGCAGCCCTATAGCGGGAGGCTACGAGCAGTACTTC
CASSPIAGGYEQYF
>.|.|TRBV11-3|TRBJ2-1
TGTGCCAGCAGCGCTGAAGCGAGCTCCTGCAATGAGCAGTTCTTC
CASSAEASSCNEQFF
>.|.|TRBV29-1|TRBJ1-2
TGCAGCGTCGCGCTGGTCTATGGCCACACCTTC
CSVALVYGHTF
>TRBD1|.|TRBV10-1|TRBJ2-3
TGCGCCAGCAGTGGTTCCGGGACAGGCACAGATACGCAGTATTTT
CASSGSGTGTDTQYF
>.|many|TRBV10-3|TRBJ2-7
TGTGCCATCAGTGATGCGAGCTACGAGCAGTACTTC
CAISDASYEQYF
>.|few|TRBV10-2|TRBJ1-2
TGCGCCAGCAGTGAACAGGGAAAGATTCTCAACTATGGCTACACCTTC
CASSEQGKILNYGYTF
>.|.|TRBV20-1|TRBJ2-1
TGCAGTGCTAGAGAATCGACTAGCTACAATGAGCAGTTCTTC
CSARESTSYNEQFF
>TRBD2|.|TRBV20-1|TRBJ2-3
TGCAGTGCTAGATCCAGCGGGGGGGCTTTCCCAGATACGCAGTATTTT
CSARSSGGAFPDTQYF
>TRBD2|few|TRBV2|TRBJ2-5
TGTGCCAGCACCGGGACTACGCAAGAGACCCAGTACTTC
CASTGTTQETQYF
>TRBD1|.|TRBV6-4|TRBJ2-7
TGTGCCAGCAGCCTTGAACAGGGGGCTTCCTACGAGCAGTACTTC
CASSLEQGASYEQYF
>.|.|TRBV7-9|TRBJ2-7
TGTGCCAGCAGCCCTTTCCGCGGGAAGACCTACGAGCAGTACTTC
CASSPFRGKTYEQYF
>TRBD1|.|TRBV5-1|TRBJ2-5
TGCGCCAGCAGCTCGGGACAGGAGTACAATGAGCAGTACTTC
CASSSGQEYNEQYF
>TRBD2|many|TRBV20-1|TRBJ2-1
TGCAGTGCTAGGCGGGAGGGATTCAATGAGCAGTTCTTC
CSARREGFNEQFF
>TRBD2|many|TRBV9|TRBJ2-7
TGTGCCAGCAGCGTAGGGCTAGCGGGCGACGAGCAGTACTTC
CASSVGLAGDEQYF
>.|.|TRBV29-1|TRBJ2-6
TGCAGCGTGGCACGATCTGGGGCCAACGTCCTGACTTTC
CSVARSGANVLTF
>TRBD1|.|TRBV5-1|TRBJ1-1
TGCGCCAGCAGCGGAATAACCACAGGGGGTACTGAAGCTTTCTTT
CASSGITTGGTEAFF
>.|.|TRBV20-1|TRBJ1-2
TGCAGTGCCCCCGGGGGGGGGGAGAACTATGGCTACACCTTC
CSAPGGGENYGYTF
>.|many|TRBV18|TRBJ2-7
TGTGCCAGCTCACCAGGAGAGCACTCCTACGAGCAGTACTTC
CASSPGEHSYEQYF
>.|.|TRBV20-1|TRBJ2-1
TGCAGTGCGGAGCGACAGACTGGCGGGGTTGGGAATGAGCAGTTCTTC
CSAERQTGGVGNEQFF
>TRBD2|.|TRBV7-9|TRBJ2-7
TGTGCCAGCAGCCTCCAGACTAGCTACGGGCAGTACTTC
CASSLQTSYGQYF
>.|many|TRBV7-3|TRBJ2-3
TGTGCCAGCAACCAGGGAGGTTCTAACCACAAGCAGTATTTT
CASNQGGSNHKQYF
>TRBD2|.|TRBV5-1|TRBJ2-7
TGCGCCAGCAGTCCTGGACGGACTATCGGGAGGTCTGTTGACGAGCAGTACTTC
CASSPGRTIGRSVDEQYF
>.|many|TRBV2|TRBJ2-7
TGTGCCAGCAGCCTATTAGCGGCCGCCAACGAGCAGTACTTC
CASSLLAAANEQYF
>.|.|TRBV20-1|TRBJ2-5
TGCAGTGCTAACCGGGACCCTACAGAGACCCGGTACTTC
CSANRDPTETRYF
>TRBD1|once|TRBV28|TRBJ2-7
TGTGCCAGCAGTCTCGGGGACAGGGCTTACTACGAGCAGTACTTC
CASSLGDRAYYEQYF
>TRBD2|.|TRBV27|TRBJ2-5
TGTGCCAGCAGTCCCCTACTAGCGGTCCAAGAGACCCAGTACTTC
CASSPLLAVQETQYF
>.|few|TRBV20-1|TRBJ2-5
TGCAGTGCTTTGGGGGGTTCGGGATCGGAGACCCAGTACTTC
CSALGGSGSETQYF
>TRBD2|.|TRBV7-8|TRBJ2-3
TGTGCCAGCAGCCCCTTTAGGACTAGAAAAACAGATACGCAGTATTTT
CASSPFRTRKTDTQYF
>.|.|TRBV9|TRBJ2-7
TGTGCCAGCAGCGGAGGACCGGGGCAAGCCTACGAGCAGTACTTC
CASSGGPGQAYEQYF
>.|many|TRBV29-1|TRBJ1-2
TGCAGCGGTGCACAAGCTAACTATGGCTACACCTTC
CSGAQANYGYTF
>.|.|TRBV29-1|TRBJ2-5
TGCAGCGTTGACGACCCCTCTTACGGGCAGTACTTC
CSVDDPSYGQYF
>.|.|TRBV6-6|TRBJ1-5
TGTGCCAGCAGTTACTCGCATAGTCCTGGGCAGCCCCAGCATTTT
CASSYSHSPGQPQHF
>TRBD2|.|TRBV4-1|TRBJ2-1
TGCGCCAGCAGCCAAAACACAGTCTTGGGGAGGGATGAGCAGTTCTTC
CASSQNTVLGRDEQFF
>TRBD2|.|TRBV7-9|TRBJ2-5
TGTGCCAGCAGCCCAGCGGGAGGCGCAGAGACCCAGTACTTC
CASSPAGGAETQYF
>.|.|TRBV11-2|TRBJ2-3
TGTGCCAGCAGCATGGGAAACCCACGCACAGATACGCAGTATTTT
CASSMGNPRTDTQYF
>.|few|TRBV21-1|TRBJ2-1
TGTGCCAGCAGCAAAGCGGTGACTAGCGGGCTAGGGGGCAATGAGCAGTTCTTC
CASSKAVTSGLGGNEQFF
>.|.|TRBV21-1|TRBJ2-1
TGTGCCAGCACCATCCCCGTAAGGACTAGCGGATACAATGAGCAGTTCTTC
CASTIPVRTSGYNEQFF
>.|.|TRBV10-2|TRBJ1-1
TGCGCCAACAGTGAACAGCAGAACACTGAAGCTTTCTTT
CANSEQQNTEAFF
>TRBD2|many|TRBV20-1|TRBJ2-7
TGCAGCCCTATGCTAGGAGAAGGACTAGCGGGAAAGCTCGACGAGCAGTACTTC
CSPMLGEGLAGKLDEQYF
>TRBD1|.|TRBV24-1|TRBJ1-2
TGTGCCACCAGAGGGACAGATGCTAACTATGGCTACACCTTC
CATRGTDANYGYTF
>TRBD2|.|TRBV7-3|TRBJ2-1
TGTGCCAGCAGATTCGGGACTAGCTCCTACAATGAGCAGTTCTTC
CASRFGTSSYNEQFF
>.|few|TRBV3-1|TRBJ2-1
TGTGCCAGCAGCCAAGGACGGCAGCAGTTCTTC
CASSQGRQQFF
>TRBD2|once|TRBV7-2|TRBJ2-5
TGTGCCAGCAGCTTACTCGGGCTAGCGGGTGAGACCCGGTACTTC
CASSLLGLAGETRYF
>.|many|TRBV29-1|TRBJ2-3
TGCAGCGTCAGGGATGCAGATACGCAGTATTTT
CSVRDADTQYF
>TRBD2|.|TRBV7-9|TRBJ2-3
TGTGCCAGCAGCCCAGGGACTAGCGAGCTTACAGATACGCAGTATTTT
CASSPGTSELTDTQYF
>TRBD1|.|TRBV12-3/TRBV12-4|TRBJ1-5
TGTGCCAGCAACGAACGACAGGGCGTAGGCAATCAGCCCCAGCATTTT
CASNERQGVGNQPQHF
>TRBD2|few|TRBV18|TRBJ2-5
TGTGCCAGCTCACCACCTGGGACTAGCGGTCAAGAGACCCAGTACTTC
CASSPPGTSGQETQYF
>TRBD1|few|TRBV20-1|TRBJ2-5
TGCAGTGCTAGCCGGGACAGGGTAGAGACCCAGTACTTC
CSASRDRVETQYF